This T cell receptor beta chain was identified during a study of blood T cell repertoires in COVID-19. The overall study: COVID-19 samples, acute and convalescent, were from the United States, Italy and Spain. PBMCs, B-cell-depleted T cells, or T cells were the source of the cDNA or gDNA that made up the material.

The ends were cut back, 2 bases at V and 4 bases at J, with 8 bases in the middle. The CDR3 length is 13 residues. The germline V gene encodes CDR1 SEHNR and CDR2 FQNEAQ (reference sequence). Authors' methods: Estimates of nucleated cell counts were drawn from the amplification of reference gene primers. Libraries were prepared by immunoSEQ multiplex PCR; TCRdb keeps only in-frame clonotypes and omits some of them. The D gene and trimming were derived from the DNA, and the V and J assignments and clone size from that table. The table records some 85,000 clones, around 76% of them present only once. The receptor's source is a woman older than 75 with active or convalescent COVID-19. The chain combines TRBV7-9 with TRBJ2-5, with D uncertain. Sequencing used peripheral blood. CDR3 sequence (DNA): TGTGCCAGCAGCTTAATAGTCGCAGAGACCCAGTACTTC. Encoded protein: CASSLIVAETQYF.